The clone carrying this T cell receptor beta chain was detected ten times or more. Primers targeting TRAV and TRBV primed first-strand cDNA, covering alpha and beta chains. It was with a constant-region primer and a V-primer adapter that TCRs were amplified over approximately 20 PCR cycles. TCRdb recomputed calls from the reads with MiXCR, one row per CDR3 protein. The data hold around 36,000 distinct CDR3 sequences, with 25% to 40% observed a single time. As for time point: before trial treatment. Treatment combined nivolumab, ipilimumab, aspirin, low-dose cyclophosphamide and low-dose radiotherapy in a dose-escalation trial. Solid tumors that lacked tumor-infiltrating lymphocytes and were advanced were present in eligible patients. These data belong to a study of low-dose radiotherapy and immunotherapy resistance in tumors. Study-wide background: Patients were treated with intravenous nivolumab at 240 mg every two weeks and were also dosed with ipilimumab at 1 mg/kg every six weeks.

The CDR3 has 16 residues. CDR1 is SEHNR and CDR2 is FQNEAQ in the germline V gene (reference sequence). The ends lost 3 bases at V and 6 bases at J; junction bases unmatched: 10. This chain connects TRBV7-9 to TRBJ2-3, with 9 bases that match TRBD2. The source was PBMCs, collected before treatment. This clonotype was sampled from a male donor with gallbladder cancer. CDR3 sequence (DNA): TGTGCCAGCAGCTTTAGCGGGGGCCCCGGGGGCGATACGCAGTATTTT. This translates into CASSFSGGPGGDTQYF.